Listed here are 6 T cell receptor beta chains from one sample, sequenced in a study of T cell repertoires in cytomegalovirus infection. A single record per CDR3 protein comes from TCRdb applying MiXCR to the reads. The sample includes 250,000 to 300,000 distinct CDR3 sequences, roughly 21% of them seen just once. Antigen specificity for these receptors is unknown. Sequences were derived from cultured PBMCs, sampled from culture after CMV antigen stimulation. These receptors originate from a human donor in good health (CMV status not recorded). Some clones in this sample may be carry-over from other donors' samples.

The sample holds many counts of this clonotype. The chain has TRBV7-6 and TRBJ2-5, with D maybe TRBD2 (6 bases). The CDR3 is 14 residues long. Germline V gene sequence: CDR1 SGHVS, CDR2 FNYEAQ. V was shortened by 4 bases and J by 5 bases, with 14 bases between the two germline ends. For the CDR3, the DNA is TGTGCCAGCAGCTCCGGGACTCTGGAGGAGACCCAGTACTTC. Translating it yields CASSSGTLEETQYF.

The rearrangement uses TRBV7-6 and TRBJ2-2, with D possibly TRBD1 on 5 matching bases. Trimming took off 5 bases at V and 8 bases at J, with 27 bases between the two ends. Germline V gives CDR1 SGHVS, CDR2 FNYEAQ. CDR3 length equals 18 residues. CDR3 residues: CASSTTPSTSPGLGELFF. Here the CDR3 DNA reads TGTGCCAGCAGCACAACCCCATCGACTTCCCCAGGGTTGGGGGAGCTGTTTTTT.

The chain is built from TRBV19 and TRBJ2-1; 11 bases are a match to TRBD2. V lost 5 bases to trimming and J lost 7 bases; unmatched junction nucleotides: 13. CDR1 is LNHDA, CDR2 SQIVND, per germline (reference sequence). The CDR3 is made up of 17 amino acids. The DNA for the CDR3 is TGTGCCAGTAGTCCGATGATAGCGGGAGGGCCTCGAAATGAGCAGTTCTTC. This sequence encodes CASSPMIAGGPRNEQFF.

The gene calls are TRBV28 and TRBJ1-1; unclear D gene. Germline loops: CDR1 MDHEN, CDR2 SYDVKM. This CDR3 is 15 amino acids long. With 2 bases removed from V and 4 bases from J, the gap between germline ends came to 14 bases. The CDR3 here is CASSLATGMGTEAFF. The CDR3 DNA reads as TGTGCCAGCAGTTTAGCAACCGGGATGGGCACTGAAGCTTTCTTT.

This CDR3 is CASSVEQNYEQYF. The CDR3 DNA sequence: TGTGCCAGCAGCGTAGAACAGAACTACGAGCAGTACTTC. This rearrangement joins TRBV9 to TRBJ2-7; D gene uncertain. Per germline, CDR1 SGDLS and CDR2 YYNGEE. This CDR3 has 13 amino acids. Trimming removed 0 bases at V and 3 bases at J, with 7 bases between. The whole variable domain, remainder taken from reference TRBV9 and TRBJ2-7, is DSGVTQTPKHLITATGQRVTLRCSPRSGDLSVYWYQQSLDQGLQFLIQYYNGEERAKGNILERFSAQQFPDLHSELNLSSLELGDSALYFCASSVEQNYEQYFGPGTRLTVT.

The genes are TRBV11-2 and TRBJ2-7; TRBD2 aligns across 12 bases. The germline V gene encodes CDR1 SGHAT and CDR2 FQNNGV. The CDR3 is 17 residues long. With V trimmed by 5 bases and J by 3 bases, 11 bases remained unmatched. CDR3: CASSPAPGLAGDYEQYF. The CDR3, as DNA: TGTGCCAGCAGCCCCGCTCCGGGACTAGCGGGTGACTACGAGCAGTACTTC.